This T cell receptor (beta chain) emerged from a study of blood T cell repertoires in COVID-19. Turning to the study itself: Some COVID-19 samples were acute and others convalescent; all came from the United States, Italy and Spain. PBMCs, B-cell-depleted T cells, or T cells were the source of the cDNA or gDNA that made up the material.

This clone is a singleton in its sample. The V end lost 7 bases, the J end lost 3 bases, and 12 bases lay between the germline ends. Germline V gives CDR1 SGHAT, CDR2 FQNNGV. CDR3 length: 13 amino acids. Original handling: Reference gene primers were amplified, and this amplification served to estimate nucleated cell counts. Profiling relied on immunoSEQ multiplex PCR, and the TCRdb table lists in-frame clones only, not all of them. V, J and clone size derive from that table, while D and trimming were established from the DNA sequence. This sample yields approximately 28,000 clones, of which approximately 64% are seen a single time; 6% to 8% belongs to the top ten.

The clonotype originates from a man between 60 and 70 years old with active or convalescent COVID-19. The sample taken for sequencing was peripheral blood. The rearrangement uses TRBV11-2 and TRBJ1-1, with D perhaps matching TRBD1 (5 bases). The CDR3 loop is CASIPWGDTEAFF. The CDR3 nucleotides read TGTGCCAGCATTCCGTGGGGGGACACTGAAGCTTTCTTT.